The 26 T cell receptor beta chains presented below share a single source sample, sequenced in a study of lymphopenia after photon versus proton radiotherapy (dated by TCRdb to between 2019 and 2020). The library relied on the immunoSEQ multiplex PCR assay. What TCRdb holds here is the immuneACCESS table cut down to in-frame rearrangements. Part of the clones is not present; checked against another copy, under half of the missing clones reflect an unresolved V gene, and the others are unexplained. The sample contains 42,000 or so clones, roughly four fifths of them found a single time. Less than 30% of the sample goes to the ten largest clones. The sample in question was peripheral blood, obtained from a patient treated with proton-based radiotherapy. All receptors derive from a woman aged 70-85 years with pancreatic cancer.

The V gene is TRBV6-6, the J gene TRBJ2-5; no definite D call. CDR3 length: 13 amino acids. Germline V gives CDR1 MNHNY, CDR2 SVGAGI (reference sequence). Trimming shortened V by 6 bases and J by 5 bases, and 13 bases separated the two germline ends. The CDR3 sequence: CASSRKRRETQYF. DNA of the CDR3: TGTGCCAGCAGCCGCAAAAGACGGGAGACCCAGTACTTC.

This sequence joins TRBV10-3 and TRBJ1-5; TRBD1 is a possible D gene (6 bases). The CDR3 is 16 residues long. V gave up 6 bases and J gave up 3 bases, with 18 bases separating them. CDR1 is ENHRY, CDR2 SYGVKD, per germline. CDR3 sequence: CAISDTGFSNNQPQHF. DNA of the CDR3: TGTGCCATCAGCGACACAGGGTTTAGTAACAATCAGCCCCAGCATTTT.

This chain uses TRBV7-9 with TRBJ2-3; 7 positions match TRBD2. Germline V CDR1 and CDR2: SEHNR, FQNEAQ (reference sequence). V was pared by 4 bases and J by 4 bases, with 11 bases of the junction left unmatched. CDR3 length: 16 residues. CDR3 sequence reads: CASSWNVAGTADTQYF. The DNA for the CDR3 is TGTGCCAGCAGCTGGAACGTAGCGGGCACGGCAGATACGCAGTATTTT.

The CDR3 is CASSTDRGETQYF. DNA of the CDR3: TGTGCCAGCAGCACGGACAGGGGAGAGACCCAGTACTTC. The chain has TRBV11-2 and TRBJ2-5; 9 bases line up with TRBD1. V shed 5 bases and J 4 bases; nucleotides not matched to a gene: 2. The CDR3 extends over 13 amino acids. Germline loops: CDR1 SGHAT, CDR2 FQNNGV.

The J gene is TRBJ2-1, the V gene TRBV28; D is perhaps TRBD2 (6 bases). Trimming removed 6 bases from V and 8 bases from J, with 20 bases in between. Per the germline V gene, CDR1 is MDHEN and CDR2 is SYDVKM. The CDR3 extends over 15 amino acids. The CDR3 sequence: CASRENDLAIDEQFF. The CDR3, as DNA: TGTGCCAGCAGAGAGAACGACCTAGCGATCGATGAGCAGTTCTTC.

The rearrangement links TRBV15 to TRBJ1-3; D remains unclear. This CDR3 spans 14 amino acids. The germline V and J ends were trimmed by 2 bases and 0 bases, with 5 bases remaining between them. Germline CDR1 LNHNV, CDR2 YYDKDF (reference sequence). The CDR3 bases are TGTGCCACCAGCAGATCAGACTCTGGAAACACCATATATTTT. This gives the protein CATSRSDSGNTIYF.

The chain employs TRBV19 and TRBJ2-5, with a possible D match to TRBD1 (6 bases). The J call may be mistaken, given a closer DNA end match to TRBJ2-7. Germline CDR1 and CDR2: LNHDA and SQIVND (reference sequence). The length of the CDR3 is 14 residues. The CDR3 region has the DNA TGTGCCAGTAGTACCGGGACAAGTTTGTTCGAGCAGTACTTC. Its translation is CASSTGTSLFEQYF.

The V and J genes are TRBV28 and TRBJ2-1; 8 bases are shared with TRBD2. The CDR3 length is 16 residues. Unmatched junction bases numbered 10, after V lost 1 base and J lost 8 bases. The V gene's germline CDR1 is MDHEN and CDR2 SYDVKM. In DNA form, the CDR3 reads TGTGCCAGCAGTTTATTTCGCTGGCGGGAGGAAGATGAGCAGTTCTTC. The encoded protein is CASSLFRWREEDEQFF. Drawing the rest from reference TRBV28 and TRBJ2-1, the complete variable domain is DVKVTQSSRYLVKRTGEKVFLECVQDMDHENMFWYRQDPGLGLRLIYFSYDVKMKEKGDIPEGYSVSREKKERFSLILESASTNQTSMYLCASSLFRWREEDEQFFGPGTRLTVL.

The CDR3 coding sequence is TGTGCCAGCAGTTACCAAGCGGGAGGGCCGACAGATACGCAGTATTTT. The encoded protein is CASSYQAGGPTDTQYF. This chain uses TRBV6-5 with TRBJ2-3; 10 nucleotides agree with TRBD2. Trimming took 2 bases from V and 3 from J; bases not matched to a gene: 5. The germline CDR1 and CDR2 sequences are MNHEY and SVGAGI. The length of the CDR3 is 16 residues.

This clone was seen a few times. The chain combines TRBV19 with TRBJ1-2; 8 bases match TRBD1. CDR3 size: 15 residues. J gave up 2 bases and V 6 bases, and 8 bases lay outside the gene matches. In germline, CDR1 is LNHDA, CDR2 SQIVND (reference sequence). The CDR3 loop is CASSRMTGDNYGYTF. The CDR3, as DNA: TGTGCCAGTAGCCGAATGACAGGGGACAACTATGGCTACACCTTC.

The DNA of the CDR3 is TGTGCCACCAGCAGAGACAGGGGGGCTTCCCTCTATGGCTACACCTTC. Translating it yields CATSRDRGASLYGYTF. This chain joins TRBV15 and TRBJ1-2; 7 nucleotides line up with TRBD1. CDR3 length equals 16 residues. The germline CDR1 and CDR2 sequences are LNHNV and YYDKDF (reference sequence). With V trimmed by 0 bases and J by 4 bases, 8 bases remained unmatched.

The V gene is TRBV28, the J gene TRBJ2-1; D not certain. Germline CDR1 reads MDHEN; CDR2 reads SYDVKM. The ends were cut back, 4 bases at V and 6 bases at J, with 10 bases in the middle. The CDR3 runs 13 residues. The DNA of the CDR3 is TGTGCCAGCAGTTGGGCTGGCGGCAATGAGCAGTTCTTC. Translating gives CASSWAGGNEQFF.

This chain connects TRBV29-1 to TRBJ2-1; D unresolved. V was pared by 2 bases and J by 12 bases, with 14 bases between. CDR1 and CDR2 (germline): SQVTM, ANQGSEA. CDR3 length: 12 amino acids. In DNA, the CDR3 is TGCAGCGTTGAACCGGAAAGAATCGGGCAGTTCTTC. Translated, it gives CSVEPERIGQFF.

V is TRBV7-9 and J is TRBJ2-7; TRBD1 aligns across 12 bases. Germline-derived CDR1 and CDR2 are SEHNR and FQNEAQ (reference sequence). The V and J ends lost 0 bases and 7 bases, in that order; junction bases with no gene match: 4. The CDR3 is 15 residues long. The CDR3 DNA sequence: TGTGCCAGCAGCTTAGCTGGGACAGGGGGCAGGGAGCAGTACTTC. Encoded protein: CASSLAGTGGREQYF.

This clone is a singleton in its sample. This sequence joins TRBV28 and TRBJ1-2; D not resolved. With 2 bases removed from V and 7 bases from J, the gap between germline ends came to 8 bases. Germline CDR1 reads MDHEN; CDR2 reads SYDVKM. CDR3 length: 12 amino acids. The DNA of the CDR3 is TGTGCCAGCAGTTTAGGCTCTGCTGGCTACACCTTC. As protein: CASSLGSAGYTF.

The chain has TRBV9 and TRBJ2-5; D may be TRBD1 or TRBD2 (5 bases each). The germline CDR1 and CDR2 sequences are SGDLS and YYNGEE. V was cut by 0 bases and J by 4 bases, with 13 bases left in between. This CDR3 has 15 amino acids. In nucleotides, the CDR3 is TGTGCCAGCAGCGTAGATGAGGGGACGGGAGAGACCCAGTACTTC. Residues: CASSVDEGTGETQYF.

The genes are TRBV30 and TRBJ2-3; D possibly corresponds to TRBD2 (5 bases). Trimming removed 4 bases at V and 0 bases at J, with 11 bases between. Germline loops: CDR1 GTSNPN, CDR2 SVGIG (reference sequence). The CDR3 has 14 amino acids. CDR3 sequence reads: CAWKVAWSTDTQYF. The CDR3 nucleotides read TGTGCCTGGAAAGTAGCGTGGAGCACAGATACGCAGTATTTT.

V is TRBV21-1 and J is TRBJ2-1; TRBD1, the table's D call, was not compared with the DNA. TRBV21-1 is an annotated pseudogene. The CDR3 is 16 amino acids. The CDR3 loop is CASSKAGDRGRSEQFF. The CDR3 region has the DNA TGTGCCAGCAGCAAAGCGGGGGACAGGGGGAGGAGTGAGCAGTTCTTC.

The V gene is TRBV30, the J gene TRBJ1-2, with no clear D. Germline V CDR1 and CDR2: GTSNPN, SVGIG (reference sequence). CDR3 length: 12 residues. V was cut by 4 bases and J by 8 bases, with 14 bases left in between. CDR3 residues: CAWTLNTEGYTF. CDR3 DNA: TGTGCCTGGACCCTAAACACTGAGGGCTACACCTTC.

The rearrangement uses TRBV6-6 and TRBJ1-1; D unresolved. Germline CDR1 reads MNHNY; CDR2 reads SVGAGI (reference sequence). The CDR3 is 12 amino acids. Trimming shortened V by 7 bases and J by 4 bases, and 10 bases separated the two germline ends. CDR3 nucleotide sequence: TGTGCCAGCACCGCAGGTTTCACTGAAGCTTTCTTT. This encodes CASTAGFTEAFF.

Only one count was recorded for this clone. The chain carries TRBV7-9 and TRBJ2-3, with 7 bases identical to TRBD1. The CDR3 is made up of 14 amino acids. V lost 5 bases and J lost 8; bases outside the gene matches: 10. The germline CDR1 and CDR2 sequences are SEHNR and FQNEAQ (reference sequence). In DNA, the CDR3 is TGTGCCAGCAGCCCGGACAGGTCCGTGGGTACGCAGTATTTT. This translates into CASSPDRSVGTQYF.

V gene TRBV2 combines with J gene TRBJ1-1; D unclear. Trimming stripped 2 bases from V and 4 bases from J, with 17 bases between. The CDR3 is 16 amino acids. The germline gives CDR1 SNHLY, CDR2 FYNNEI. The CDR3 loop reads CASSEPKTTSGTEAFF. CDR3 bases: TGTGCCAGCAGTGAACCTAAAACCACATCGGGCACTGAAGCTTTCTTT.

V is TRBV6-1 and J is TRBJ2-5; D is perhaps TRBD2 (5 bases). The germline V gene encodes CDR1 MNHNS and CDR2 SASEGT. CDR3 size: 18 residues. Trimming took 2 bases from V and 6 from J, leaving 25 bases between them. In nucleotides, the CDR3 is TGTGCCAGCAGTGAAAGAGCTACCCGGGGAGCTAAGCGGCAGACCCAGTACTTC. This gives the protein CASSERATRGAKRQTQYF.

The chain is built from TRBV7-9 and TRBJ2-7; D perhaps matches TRBD2 (6 bases). The CDR3 totals 15 residues. V lost 5 bases and J 1 base, leaving 15 bases between the germline ends. From germline, CDR1 is SEHNR and CDR2 FQNEAQ (reference sequence). The CDR3 protein is CASSPQVGGSYEQYF. The CDR3 DNA is TGTGCCAGCAGCCCCCAGGTGGGGGGTTCCTACGAGCAGTACTTC.

The V call is TRBV7-8, the J call TRBJ1-1; possibly TRBD1 for D (6 bases). V was trimmed by 5 bases and J by 8 bases, leaving 21 bases between them. The CDR3 loop spans 15 amino acids. Germline V lookup: CDR1 SGHVS, CDR2 FQNEAQ. CDR3: CASSPPQQGIREAFF. The CDR3 DNA reads as TGTGCCAGCAGCCCCCCCCAGCAGGGGATACGCGAAGCTTTCTTT.

The chain combines TRBV9 with TRBJ2-3; the match to TRBD1 covers 8 bases. This CDR3 is built from 15 residues. J gave up 8 bases and V 3 bases, and 11 bases lay outside the gene matches. Germline V lookup: CDR1 SGDLS, CDR2 YYNGEE. The CDR3 bases are TGTGCCAGCAGCGCCGTGGGACAGGTGGTGGGTACGCAGTATTTT. The encoded protein is CASSAVGQVVGTQYF.